This T cell receptor beta chain was documented in a study of cytomegalovirus exposure and HLA in healthy donors. Study observations and caveats: Presence/absence results assume similar sequencing depth per donor, which may not hold. A few of the chains that were CMV-associated were confirmed in vitro to be specific for CMV antigens. Analyzed later, most CMV-associated TCR beta chains appeared HLA-restricted. Later analysis identified several of the most significant clusters that appeared linked to common viral pathogens.

In regard to this clone: Its antigen is unknown.

Germline V gene data show CDR1 as LNHNV and CDR2 as YYDKDF (reference sequence). CDR3 length: 15 amino acids. After removal of 1 base from V and 11 bases from J, the junction contained 10 bases not matched to a gene. It was with 60 Vbeta and 13 Jbeta primers that the PCR ran. Generated by immunoSEQ multiplex PCR, the TCRdb table keeps only in-frame clones and is missing some. The table lists approximately 170,000 clones, 79% of them singletons, with about 2.2% in the top ten. This sequence originates from a woman between 45 and 65 years old in good health and CMV-seronegative. The chain uses TRBV15 and TRBJ1-1; 10 bases match TRBD1. Material: PBMCs. CDR3 coding DNA: TGTGCCACCAGCAGAGCTCGGACAGGGGGTTGGTGGGCTTTCTTT. Translation: CATSRARTGGWWAFF.